This entry lists 2 T cell receptor beta chains sequenced from one sample in a study of blood T cells in healthy people across ages. Using a J-beta primer mix together with a sample-barcoded 5' primer, a second PCR was run for roughly 6 to 12 cycles. From the 5' RACE reads, TCRdb called clonotypes with MiXCR, one entry per CDR3 protein. This table holds about 570,000 distinct CDR3 sequences, about 26% found once. The sample comprised blood. The source is a woman in her seventies in good health.

This clonotype appeared a few times. This rearrangement joins TRBV24-1 to TRBJ2-5; 9 bases map to TRBD1. The DNA end is more similar to TRBJ2-7, so the J call may be wrong. Per the germline V gene, CDR1 is KGHDR and CDR2 is SFDVKD. CDR3 length: 15 amino acids. This chain's CDR3 is CATSDSGTGPYEQYF. CDR3 nucleotide sequence: TGTGCCACCAGTGATTCCGGGACAGGGCCCTACGAGCAGTACTTC.

V is TRBV7-9 and J is TRBJ1-1; D call uncertain. Germline-derived CDR1 and CDR2 are SEHNR and FQNEAQ (reference sequence). The CDR3 runs to 14 residues. Trimming removed 5 bases from V and 4 bases from J, with 14 bases in between. The CDR3 DNA follows: TGTGCCAGCAGCGAAGGACTACGCTCCACTGAAGCTTTCTTT. Amino acids: CASSEGLRSTEAFF.